Shown below are 17 T cell receptor beta chains from a single sample sequenced in a study of blood T cell repertoires in COVID-19 (dated by TCRdb to about 2020). Library construction relied on the immunoSEQ multiplex PCR assay. TCRdb took this table from immuneACCESS and kept in-frame rearrangements with V and J called. Such tables lack part of the clones; where checked against another copy, unresolved V genes explain under half of the gap, and the rest is unexplained. This sample has about 220,000 clones in its table, and approximately 80% of those were observed once. The top ten clonotypes cover around 4.7% of the sample. The specimen sequenced was peripheral blood. Receptors were obtained from a woman aged 70-85 years with acute or convalescent COVID-19.

This clone was observed a few times. The chain recombines TRBV30 with TRBJ1-6, with a weak D call TRBD1 (5 bases). CDR3 length: 12 amino acids. Germline V gives CDR1 GTSNPN, CDR2 SVGIG (reference sequence). V was trimmed by 5 bases and J by 5 bases, leaving 7 bases between them. The CDR3 DNA is TGTGCCTGGGGACAAAATAATTCACCCCTCCACTTT. As protein: CAWGQNNSPLHF.

The CDR3 loop reads CASSLGATGLEQYF. CDR3 nucleotides: TGTGCCAGCAGTCTAGGGGCAACAGGGCTCGAGCAGTACTTC. V gene TRBV7-2 combines with J gene TRBJ2-7; D possibly corresponds to TRBD1 (6 bases). Deletions cut 6 bases from V and 6 bases from J, with 18 bases between. Germline V gene sequence: CDR1 SGHTA, CDR2 FQGNSA. This CDR3 region has 14 residues. The full variable domain, with the rest looked up from reference TRBV7-2 and TRBJ2-7, is GAGVSQSPSNKVTEKGKDVELRCDPISGHTALYWYRQSLGQGLEFLIYFQGNSAPDKSGLPSDRFSAERTGGSVSTLTIQRTQQEDSAVYLCASSLGATGLEQYFGPGTRLTVT.

The chain recombines TRBV7-2 with TRBJ1-1, with TRBD1 as a possible D gene (6 bases). The V end was cut by 7 bases, the J end by 6 bases, with 18 bases between. This CDR3 comprises 14 residues. Per germline, CDR1 SGHTA and CDR2 FQGNSA. CDR3 protein: CASNPTGIGAEAFF. CDR3 DNA: TGTGCCAGCAACCCCACAGGGATAGGAGCTGAAGCTTTCTTT.

The chain uses TRBV20-1 and TRBJ1-5; possibly TRBD1 for D (5 bases). CDR3 length: 13 amino acids. Germline V CDR1 and CDR2: DFQATT, SNEGSKA (reference sequence). V was trimmed by 3 bases and J by 5 bases, leaving 11 bases between them. The CDR3 loop is CSASKGVDQPQHF. Here the CDR3 DNA reads TGCAGTGCTAGTAAAGGGGTTGATCAGCCCCAGCATTTT.

In its sample, this clone was seen a few times. The chain is built from TRBV10-1 and TRBJ2-1, with 13 bases lining up with TRBD2. The CDR3 is made up of 16 amino acids. Germline V lookup: CDR1 WNHNN, CDR2 SYGVQD (reference sequence). V shed 3 bases, J shed 6 bases, and the junction held 5 bases outside the gene matches. The CDR3 coding sequence is TGCGCCAGCAGTGACCAACTAGCGGGGGGGCTCAATGAGCAGTTCTTC. This gives the protein CASSDQLAGGLNEQFF.

This clone is a singleton in its sample. This sequence joins TRBV9 and TRBJ2-5; possibly TRBD1 for D (6 bases). This CDR3 is 14 amino acids long. Per the germline V gene, CDR1 is SGDLS and CDR2 is YYNGEE. Trimming cost V 0 bases and J 3 bases, with 9 bases left between them. The DNA of the CDR3 is TGTGCCAGCAGCGTAGGCTCAGGGGAAGAGACCCAGTACTTC. Residues: CASSVGSGEETQYF. Based on the CDR3 plus reference TRBV9 and TRBJ2-5, the full variable domain is DSGVTQTPKHLITATGQRVTLRCSPRSGDLSVYWYQQSLDQGLQFLIQYYNGEERAKGNILERFSAQQFPDLHSELNLSSLELGDSALYFCASSVGSGEETQYFGPGTRLLVL.

The chain has TRBV3-1 (or the pseudogene TRBV3-2) and TRBJ2-2; D may be TRBD2 (7 bases). There are 14 residues in the CDR3. The germline V and J ends were trimmed by 1 base and 9 bases, with 12 bases remaining between them. Germline V CDR1 and CDR2: LGHDT, YNNKEL (reference sequence). The DNA of the CDR3 is TGTGCCAGCAGCCAAGGACGGGGGGCCAGGGAGCTGTTTTTT. This encodes CASSQGRGARELFF.

The chain is built from TRBV5-6 and TRBJ1-1, with a weak D call TRBD1 (5 bases). The CDR3 covers 17 residues. V lost 4 bases and J 4 bases, leaving 23 bases between the germline ends. The germline V gene has CDR1 SGHDT and CDR2 YYEEEE. CDR3 DNA sequence: TGTGCCAGCAGCCCGCGAGGGGAGGAGGGGAGGGGCACTGAAGCTTTCTTT. Protein sequence: CASSPRGEEGRGTEAFF. The whole variable domain, filled in from reference TRBV5-6 and TRBJ1-1, reads DAGVTQSPTHLIKTRGQQVTLRCSPKSGHDTVSWYQQALGQGPQFIFQYYEEEERQRGNFPDRFSGHQFPNYSSELNVNALLLGDSALYLCASSPRGEEGRGTEAFFGQGTRLTVV.

The V gene is TRBV19, the J gene TRBJ1-2; D ambiguous. The length of the CDR3 is 12 residues. Trimming removed 5 bases from V and 4 bases from J, with 8 bases in between. Germline assignment: CDR1 LNHDA and CDR2 SQIVND (reference sequence). CDR3 DNA sequence: TGTGCCAGTAGTTCCTTCGGCTATGGCTACACCTTC. Its translation: CASSSFGYGYTF.

The chain carries TRBV7-2 and TRBJ2-5; tentatively, D is TRBD2 (6 bases). V lost 4 bases and J lost 3, with 12 bases in between. Germline CDR1 and CDR2: SGHTA and FQGNSA. The CDR3 totals 14 residues. CDR3 loop: CASSSRVAEETQYF. CDR3 coding DNA: TGTGCCAGCAGCTCTCGCGTAGCGGAAGAGACCCAGTACTTC.

This rearrangement joins TRBV5-3 to TRBJ1-5; tentative D call: TRBD1 (5 bases). TRBV5-3 is marked as an open reading frame, function uncertain. Trimming cost V 0 bases and J 3 bases, with 16 bases left between them. The CDR3 contains 17 residues. The CDR3 DNA follows: TGTGCCAGAAGCTTGGGACACCCCAGGACACCCAATCAGCCCCAGCATTTT. It specifies CARSLGHPRTPNQPQHF.

The genes are TRBV10-1 and TRBJ1-2, with D unclear. This CDR3 has 13 amino acids. Germline V CDR1 and CDR2: WNHNN, SYGVQD (reference sequence). Between the trimmed V and J ends, which lost 5 bases and 5 bases, there was a span of 12 bases. The CDR3 coding sequence is TGCGCCAGCAGTTCCTCCGGGTCTTATGGCTACACCTTC. The encoded protein is CASSSSGSYGYTF.

This clone has just one count. The sample carries other DNA sequences with the same CDR3. The rearrangement uses TRBV20-1 and TRBJ1-1; D uncertain. This CDR3 spans 11 amino acids. V gave up 5 bases and J gave up 8 bases, with 12 bases separating them. Germline CDR1 reads DFQATT; CDR2 reads SNEGSKA (reference sequence). The CDR3 DNA sequence: TGCAGTGCTGAGAGAGGAACAGAAGCTTTCTTT. This sequence encodes CSAERGTEAFF.

In its sample, this clone was seen once. The V gene is TRBV12-3 or TRBV12-4, the J gene TRBJ1-1; no clear D gene. V was pared by 3 bases and J by 1 base, with 6 bases between. This CDR3 has 13 amino acids. CDR3 protein: CASSLAWNTEAFF. Here the CDR3 DNA reads TGTGCCAGCAGTTTGGCCTGGAACACTGAAGCTTTCTTT.

The chain carries TRBV10-1 and TRBJ1-2, with 10 nucleotides matching TRBD1. The ends lost 5 bases at V and 4 bases at J; junction bases unmatched: 7. The CDR3 contains 15 residues. Germline V lookup: CDR1 WNHNN, CDR2 SYGVQD (reference sequence). The CDR3 nucleotides read TGCGCCAGCAGTAACGGACAGGGGGAAGTCTATGGCTACACCTTC. Amino acids: CASSNGQGEVYGYTF.

This clone has ten or more counts. The chain has TRBV6-2 or TRBV6-3 and TRBJ2-1, with TRBD2 matching 15 bases. This CDR3 has 20 amino acids. V trimming: 0 bases; J trimming: 0 bases; junction bases outside the gene matches: 6. Germline assignment: CDR1 MNHEY and CDR2 SVGEGT. CDR3 sequence (DNA): TGTGCCAGCAGTTACTCGATTGGGACTAGCGGGGGGCACTCCTACAATGAGCAGTTCTTC. The encoded protein is CASSYSIGTSGGHSYNEQFF.

The chain combines TRBV9 with TRBJ1-3; D might be TRBD1 (5 bases). V was trimmed by 0 bases and J by 2 bases, leaving 24 bases between them. The CDR3 spans 20 residues. CDR1 SGDLS and CDR2 YYNGEE come from the germline V gene. CDR3 in amino acids: CASSVAVGREGSRAGNTIYF. CDR3 DNA sequence: TGTGCCAGCAGCGTAGCTGTGGGCAGGGAAGGGTCTCGGGCTGGAAACACCATATATTTT.